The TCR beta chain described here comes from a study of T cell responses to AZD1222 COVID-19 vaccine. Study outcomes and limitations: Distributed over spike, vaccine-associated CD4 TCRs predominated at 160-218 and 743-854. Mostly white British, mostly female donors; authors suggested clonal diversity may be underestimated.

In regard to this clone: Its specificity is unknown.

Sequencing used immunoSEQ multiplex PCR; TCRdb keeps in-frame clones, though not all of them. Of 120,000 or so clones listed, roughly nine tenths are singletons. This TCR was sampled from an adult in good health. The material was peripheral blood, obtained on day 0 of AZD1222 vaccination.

In DNA form, the CDR3 reads TGTGCCAGCACAGCCGGGGCCAACGTCCTGACTTTC. This encodes CASTAGANVLTF. This chain uses TRBV11-2 with TRBJ2-6; no clear D. V was clipped by 7 bases and J by 4 bases, with 5 bases between them. Germline V gene data show CDR1 as SGHAT and CDR2 as FQNNGV. The CDR3 is 12 residues long. Full variable domain (outside the CDR3, taken from reference TRBV11-2 and TRBJ2-6): EAGVAQSPRYKIIEKRQSVAFWCNPISGHATLYWYQQILGQGPKLLIQFQNNGVVDDSQLPKDRFSAERLKGVDSTLKIQPAKLEDSAVYLCASTAGANVLTFGAGSRLTVL.